The clone carrying this T cell receptor beta chain has more than one count but fewer than ten. PBMCs were isolated from a roughly 10 ml sample of fresh peripheral blood. The germline V gene encodes CDR1 SEHNR and CDR2 FQNEAQ (reference sequence). The ends were cut back, 2 bases at V and 4 bases at J, with 3 bases in the middle. This CDR3 has 12 amino acids. The entry originates in a study of Graves' ophthalmopathy and Graves' hyperthyroidism. RNA transcripts yielded amplified TCR beta CDR3 regions. RT-PCR was first run with HTBI primers, then multiplex PCR in a second round. TCRdb redid the calling of the multiplex PCR reads with MiXCR, one entry per CDR3 protein. Among about 740,000 distinct CDR3 sequences, 35% to 50% were seen once, and the ten largest hold about 40%.

This receptor was taken from an adult man with Graves' ophthalmopathy. The rearrangement joins TRBV7-9 to TRBJ1-5; D remains unclear. Sequencing input: peripheral blood. As DNA, the CDR3 is TGTGCCAGCAGCTTAATGAATCAGCCCCAGCATTTT. It yields the protein CASSLMNQPQHF.